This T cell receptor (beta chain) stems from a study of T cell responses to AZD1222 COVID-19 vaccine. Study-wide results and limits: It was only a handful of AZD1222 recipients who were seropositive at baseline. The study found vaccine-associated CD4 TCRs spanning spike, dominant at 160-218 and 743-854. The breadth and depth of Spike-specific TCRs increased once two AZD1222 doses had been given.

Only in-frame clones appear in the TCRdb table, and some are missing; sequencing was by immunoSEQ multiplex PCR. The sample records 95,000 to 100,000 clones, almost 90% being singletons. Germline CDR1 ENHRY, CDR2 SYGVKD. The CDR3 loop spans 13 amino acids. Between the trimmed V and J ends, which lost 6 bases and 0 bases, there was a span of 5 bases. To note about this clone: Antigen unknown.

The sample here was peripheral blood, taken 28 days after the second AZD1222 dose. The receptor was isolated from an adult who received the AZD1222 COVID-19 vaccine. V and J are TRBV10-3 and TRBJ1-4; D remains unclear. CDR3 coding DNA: TGTGCCATCAGGGAGGCAACTAATGAAAAACTGTTTTTT. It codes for CAIREATNEKLFF.